A single sample is the source of the 21 T cell receptor beta chains below, sequenced in a study of identifying expanded T cells in peripheral blood (dated by TCRdb to between 2018 and 2021). The library was produced with the immunoSEQ multiplex PCR assay. Entries here come from immuneACCESS through TCRdb and include only in-frame sequences with V and J called. Some clones fail to appear in such tables; in the studies checked, an unresolved V gene covers under half of the shortfall, and the cause of the remainder is unknown. Here the sample has fewer than 85,000 clones; 84% occur a single time. Together, the top ten hold roughly 18% of the sample. Sequenced material: blood. The source is a person between 18 and 69 years old in good health.

The chain uses TRBV29-1 and TRBJ2-6; D is ambiguous. Germline values: CDR1 SQVTM, CDR2 ANQGSEA. CDR3 length: 13 amino acids. V lost 4 bases to trimming and J lost 0 bases, with 4 bases between them. CDR3 in DNA: TGCAGCGTTGCAGTCTCTGGGGCCAACGTCCTGACTTTC. The encoded protein is CSVAVSGANVLTF.

V is TRBV18 and J is TRBJ1-1; D possibly corresponds to TRBD1 (6 bases). Trimming took 5 bases from V and 8 from J, leaving 12 bases between them. Germline V gives CDR1 KGHSH, CDR2 LQKENI. The CDR3 sequence is 12 residues long. The CDR3 DNA reads as TGTGCCAGCTCAATCGGACAGTCCGAAGCTTTCTTT. This gives the protein CASSIGQSEAFF.

The V gene is TRBV10-3, the J gene TRBJ2-7; 8 positions agree with TRBD1. The CDR3 contains 14 residues. Germline V lookup: CDR1 ENHRY, CDR2 SYGVKD. Germline trimming cut 8 bases from V and 4 bases from J; bases unmatched to any gene: 10. CDR3 residues: CAIGGQGSLYEQYF. The CDR3 DNA reads as TGTGCCATCGGCGGACAGGGCTCATTGTACGAGCAGTACTTC.

This chain connects TRBV7-2 to TRBJ2-1, with 9 bases aligning to TRBD2. Trimming at V came to 5 bases and at J to 2 bases, leaving 13 bases not matched to a gene. Germline V lookup: CDR1 SGHTA, CDR2 FQGNSA. The CDR3 is made up of 18 amino acids. The CDR3 nucleotides read TGTGCCAGCAGCCGCTTGGGGATGCGGGAGGGCCCCTACAATGAGCAGTTCTTC. Its protein is CASSRLGMREGPYNEQFF.

The V call is TRBV2, the J call TRBJ2-5, with TRBD1 matching over 10 bases. V trimming: 4 bases; J trimming: 4 bases; junction bases outside the gene matches: 3. Germline assignment: CDR1 SNHLY and CDR2 FYNNEI. This CDR3 spans 14 amino acids. Written as DNA, the CDR3 is TGTGCCAGCAGTGGACGGACAGGGGGAGAGACCCAGTACTTC. Translation gives CASSGRTGGETQYF.

The V and J genes are TRBV23-1 and TRBJ2-5, with 12 bases matching TRBD1. Being an ORF, TRBV23-1 has a function that is uncertain. Trimming took 0 bases from V and 4 from J; bases not matched to a gene: 6. This CDR3 has 17 amino acids. This CDR3 reads CASSQSGGTGGSETQYF. The CDR3 DNA is TGCGCCAGCAGTCAATCCGGGGGGACAGGGGGCTCAGAGACCCAGTACTTC.

The CDR3: CASSSRLAGRQETQYF. The CDR3 DNA follows: TGTGCCAGCAGCTCCCGACTAGCGGGGCGCCAAGAGACCCAGTACTTC. The chain uses TRBV5-4 and TRBJ2-5, with 11 positions matching TRBD2. CDR3 length: 16 residues. CDR1 is SGHNT and CDR2 is YYREEE in the germline V gene (reference sequence). Trimming took 3 bases from V and 1 from J; bases not matched to a gene: 5.

Concerning this clone itself: Other DNA sequences in the sample encode the same CDR3. The V call is TRBV19, the J call TRBJ1-5; D gene ambiguous. This CDR3 has 13 residues. Germline CDR1 LNHDA, CDR2 SQIVND (reference sequence). V shed 5 bases and J shed 0 bases, with 5 bases lying between them. The CDR3 DNA reads TGTGCCAGTAGTGGGTCTAGCAATCAGCCCCAGCATTTT. Its translation is CASSGSSNQPQHF.

V and J are TRBV7-9 and TRBJ1-4; D gene unclear. Trimming pared 5 bases from V and 0 bases from J, leaving 10 bases between. This CDR3 is 15 amino acids long. CDR1 SEHNR and CDR2 FQNEAQ come from the germline V gene (reference sequence). The CDR3 sequence: CASSPSAATNEKLFF. DNA for the CDR3: TGTGCCAGCAGCCCTTCGGCTGCAACTAATGAAAAACTGTTTTTT.

The chain employs TRBV6-6 and TRBJ1-5; D is unresolved. V dropped 2 bases and J dropped 7 bases, with 9 bases sitting between them. Looked up from germline, CDR1 is MNHNY and CDR2 is SVGAGI (reference sequence). This CDR3 has 13 residues. The CDR3 DNA is TGTGCCAGCAGTTACCGGATGGAGCAGCCCCAGCATTTT. Translation gives CASSYRMEQPQHF.

The chain carries TRBV13 and TRBJ2-7, with D perhaps TRBD2 (6 bases). V dropped 5 bases and J dropped 6 bases, with 14 bases sitting between them. The CDR3 consists of 13 residues. The germline gives CDR1 PRHDT, CDR2 FYEKMQ (reference sequence). CDR3 region: CASSPLGGGEQYF. As DNA, the CDR3 is TGTGCCAGCAGCCCTTTGGGGGGTGGCGAGCAGTACTTC.

This clone was counted only a few times. The chain is built from TRBV28 and TRBJ2-7; D not resolved. Germline assignment: CDR1 MDHEN and CDR2 SYDVKM. CDR3 size: 11 residues. Trimming removed 7 bases from V and 4 bases from J, with 8 bases in between. CDR3 sequence: CASTDLYEQYF. The CDR3 region has the DNA TGTGCCAGCACCGACCTTTACGAGCAGTACTTC.

This chain uses TRBV7-6 with TRBJ1-1, with D possibly TRBD1 on 5 matching bases. The CDR3 length is 18 residues. V dropped 4 bases and J dropped 4 bases, with 25 bases sitting between them. Germline values: CDR1 SGHVS, CDR2 FNYEAQ. Here the CDR3 reads CASSYLWRTRGFSTEAFF. The CDR3 DNA reads TGTGCCAGCAGCTACCTCTGGAGAACCCGGGGGTTCAGCACTGAAGCTTTCTTT.

The gene calls are TRBV28 and TRBJ1-2, with TRBD1 matching over 8 bases. V trimming: 1 base; J trimming: 6 bases; junction bases outside the gene matches: 4. CDR1 and CDR2 (germline): MDHEN, SYDVKM. This CDR3 comprises 14 residues. The chain's CDR3 is CASSLSTGEDGYTF. The CDR3 DNA reads as TGTGCCAGCAGTTTATCGACAGGGGAAGATGGCTACACCTTC.

J is TRBJ1-2 and V is TRBV7-2, with a possible D match to TRBD1 (5 bases). CDR3 length equals 14 residues. V was trimmed by 0 bases and J by 2 bases, leaving 7 bases between them. Germline lookup yields CDR1 SGHTA and CDR2 FQGNSA. DNA of the CDR3: TGTGCCAGCAGCTTAGCAGGGACCAACTATGGCTACACCTTC. This gives the protein CASSLAGTNYGYTF. Drawing the rest from reference TRBV7-2 and TRBJ1-2, the complete variable domain is GAGVSQSPSNKVTEKGKDVELRCDPISGHTALYWYRQSLGQGLEFLIYFQGNSAPDKSGLPSDRFSAERTGGSVSTLTIQRTQQEDSAVYLCASSLAGTNYGYTFGSGTRLTVV.

The CDR3 reads CASSPRGGNYGYTF. CDR3 DNA sequence: TGTGCCAGCAGTCCCAGGGGAGGGAACTATGGCTACACCTTC. The chain couples TRBV28 to TRBJ1-2, with D possibly being TRBD1 (6 bases). Germline lookup yields CDR1 MDHEN and CDR2 SYDVKM. With 5 bases removed from V and 2 bases from J, the gap between germline ends came to 12 bases. The length of the CDR3 is 14 residues.

This chain links TRBV7-2 with TRBJ1-1; 7 nucleotides line up with TRBD1. The CDR3 loop spans 14 amino acids. Germline V gives CDR1 SGHTA, CDR2 FQGNSA. The junction had 6 bases not matched to a gene; V was cut back by 4 bases and J by 4 bases. CDR3 sequence reads: CASSYWTGGTEAFF. The CDR3 coding sequence is TGTGCCAGCAGCTACTGGACAGGAGGCACTGAAGCTTTCTTT.

The rearrangement uses TRBV7-2 and TRBJ2-7, with 8 bases matching TRBD2. Germline CDR1 and CDR2: SGHTA and FQGNSA. The ends lost 8 bases at V and 1 base at J; junction bases unmatched: 10. The CDR3 is 15 residues long. CDR3 nucleotides: TGTGCCAGCCGGGGGGGAACGAGGTTATCCTACGAGCAGTACTTC. Protein product: CASRGGTRLSYEQYF.

V is TRBV4-3 and J is TRBJ2-7; 11 positions agree with TRBD1. The CDR3 is 16 residues long. V lost 1 base, J lost 2 bases, and 4 bases stayed unmatched. Germline V gene lookup returns CDR1 LGHNA and CDR2 YSLEER. CDR3 sequence (DNA): TGCGCCAGCAGCCAAGGGCGGGACAGGGGGGCCTACGAGCAGTACTTC. Residues: CASSQGRDRGAYEQYF.

The chain joins TRBV4-3 to TRBJ2-6; 7 nucleotides match TRBD1. The V gene end was trimmed by 2 bases and the J gene end by 10 bases; junction bases not matched to a gene: 2. This CDR3 has 13 amino acids. CDR1 LGHNA and CDR2 YSLEER come from the germline V gene. CDR3 nucleotide sequence: TGCGCCAGCAGCCAATCCAGGGGGAACGTCCTGACTTTC. Its translation: CASSQSRGNVLTF.

Concerning this clone: Additional DNA sequences in this sample encode the identical CDR3. The gene calls are TRBV9 and TRBJ1-1; perhaps TRBD1 as D (5 bases). V gave up 0 bases and J gave up 4 bases, with 10 bases separating them. The germline V gene has CDR1 SGDLS and CDR2 YYNGEE. The CDR3 spans 14 residues. CDR3 sequence (DNA): TGTGCCAGCAGCGTAGGCGGGGGAGGCACTGAAGCTTTCTTT. Translation: CASSVGGGGTEAFF.